This TCR beta chain emerged from a study of T-cell reconstitution after alpha-beta-depleted transplantation in children. This CDR3 is 14 amino acids long. Germline assignment: CDR1 SGHRS and CDR2 YFSETQ. The J segment lost 4 bases and the V segment lost 2 bases, leaving 5 bases of the junction unmatched. This clonotype was seen repeatedly, ten times or more. Unique molecular identifiers tagged the TCRbeta library. Each CDR3 protein gets one entry after TCRdb re-called the PCR reads with MiXCR. The table includes fewer than 120,000 distinct CDR3 sequences, 9% to 12% detected once. The source of this sequence is a human donor who donated a stem cell graft to a child with acute lymphoblastic leukemia. The specimen comprised PBMCs from the stem cell graft donor, sampled from the stem cell graft. V is TRBV5-1 and J is TRBJ1-1, with TRBD1 matching over 7 bases. The CDR3 sequence: CASSLSGGATEAFF. In nucleotides, the CDR3 is TGCGCCAGCAGCTTATCAGGGGGTGCCACTGAAGCTTTCTTT.